This TCR beta chain is drawn from a study of T-cell memory formation after mild COVID-19. This clonotype was counted a few times. Germline-derived CDR1 and CDR2 are SGDLS and YYNGEE. Trimming took off 4 bases at V and 6 bases at J, with 14 bases between the two ends. The CDR3 is made up of 14 amino acids. Each CDR3 protein is one row after TCRdb ran MiXCR on the 5' RACE reads. The sample has 170,000 or so distinct CDR3 sequences, over 20% seen once. The TCR sequence derives from an adult woman who had mild COVID-19 (a few samples of this study predate the infection). Cell type and time point are not known. The chain employs TRBV9 and TRBJ2-1, with a tentative D call TRBD2 (5 bases). Sequenced: PBMCs or a T cell subset sorted from them (not recorded which). The CDR3 here is CASSHRLAGNEQFF. The CDR3 bases are TGTGCCAGCAGCCATCGTCTCGCGGGCAATGAGCAGTTCTTC.